This TCR beta chain was found in a study of Graves' ophthalmopathy and Graves' hyperthyroidism listed by TCRdb under 2018. In the study overall: Peripheral blood was collected before any treatment was given, at the time of initial diagnosis. Following sample collection, hyperthyroidism patients were given methimazole at a starting dose of 30 mg daily, and ophthalmopathy patients were given high-dose intravenous methylprednisolone. To explore V-J signatures that distinguish ophthalmopathy from hyperthyroidism, a discovery set of under 110 patients was enrolled, made up of over 40 with ophthalmopathy and some 56 with stable hyperthyroidism. An independent validation cohort was composed of approximately 19 hyperthyroidism patients and about 16 patients who later progressed from hyperthyroidism to ophthalmopathy. To tell Graves' ophthalmopathy apart from Graves' hyperthyroidism, and to predict which patients would progress to ophthalmopathy, the study relied on TCR beta repertoire signatures. In over 5 hyperthyroidism patients, the T-cell repertoires found in thyroid tissue were compared with those found in blood. The approximately 100 discovery patients were randomly split 7:3 into training and test sets. In total, approximately 130 blood samples were TCR-sequenced: 40 to 45 ophthalmopathy, some 80 hyperthyroidism and some 17 hyperthyroidism-to-ophthalmopathy patients.

Stable hyperthyroidism was defined as no progression to ophthalmopathy within 18 months of follow-up. Patients with hyperthyroidism were aged 18 to 65 years, had been newly diagnosed, and had a disease duration of less than 2 months. Anyone with other autoimmune diseases, uncontrolled infections, pregnancy or lactation was excluded from the study. Diagnosis was based on clinical symptoms, serum thyroxine, TRAb, thyroid ultrasound and orbital computed tomography. Using Ficoll-Paque density gradient centrifugation, PBMCs were isolated from less than 11 ml of fresh peripheral blood. Trizol reagent was used to extract the total RNA, and its quality was then checked on an Agilent 2100 Bioanalyzer. For repertoire sequencing, the TCR beta CDR3 regions were amplified from RNA transcripts. The first round of RT-PCR was done with HTBI primers and the Qiagen OneStep RT-PCR kit, and was followed by a second round of multiplex PCR, then size selection and purification. The libraries underwent paired-end sequencing with 100 bp reads on an Illumina HiSeq2000. The published analysis was carried out like this. SOAPnuke was used to process the reads, throwing out any read that had adapters, had uncalled bases, had a mean Phred below 15, or lacked an exact constant-primer or identifier match. COPE v1.2.5 was used to merge the high-quality paired reads. Each unique nucleotide sequence was defined as a clonotype, and clonotypes were aligned to IMGT TRB V, D and J references with MiTCR v1.1. The analysis was limited to V-J combinations with a frequency above 0.0001, which together covered 99.2% of the repertoires. A TCR clonal expansion and chaos score per V-J combination was defined as the ratio of F50 clonal expansion to chaos observed in the TCRdist matrix. Welch's t-statistics and random forest were used to reduce features to 13 V-J combinations, which were fed into a naive Bayes classifier. Thyroid-blood repertoire similarity was quantified with the Morisita-Horn index. TCRdb's own reprocessing of the public reads used fastp at Q25 and MiXCR and kept productive beta chains. Entries that share a CDR3 protein sequence are merged under the most common genes and DNA. These V and J calls derive from TCRdb rather than the authors' analysis. This sample comprises hundreds of thousands of distinct CDR3 sequences, 20% to 25% of them detected only once. The top ten clonotypes cover 2.5% to 3.5% of the sample.

Its CDR3 holds 13 amino acids, cysteine through phenylalanine. Of the read, only the CDR3 DNA is kept; its 39 bases are in frame from base 1. V is pared back by 7 bases and J by 4 bases, with 16 bases lying between the germline termini. Based on the germline V gene (reference sequence), the CDR1 and CDR2 sequences are DFQATT and SNEGSKA. Broad study findings and their caveats: In validation, the model predicted ophthalmopathy progression with 55% to 71% sensitivity and roughly 72% specificity; some 13 predicted patients were CT-confirmed with GO in a median of about 6.2 months. The 13-signature model separated ophthalmopathy from stable hyperthyroidism with 85% to 90% sensitivity and 81.08% specificity in cross-validation, and 80%/75% in the test set. Sample size was not predetermined statistically, and investigators were not blinded to group allocation. Among expanded thyroid clonotypes with frequency above 0.001, most also showed up in blood, which suggests that blood repertoires may reflect the thyroid immune response.

This clonotype has at least ten counts. Its specific antigen is unknown. Within one base of it there is no much larger clone, and no base qualities were kept. The chain employs TRBV20-1 and TRBJ1-1; possibly the D gene is TRBD1, per 5 matching bases. The sequence derives from a woman under 30 with stable Graves' hyperthyroidism. Donor details come from another sample of the same person, matched by shared clones. The sample consisted of peripheral blood. The sequence in DNA is TGCAGTGTCCCCATATCGGGGGGCACTGAAGCTTTCTTT. It encodes CSVPISGGTEAFF.